This T cell receptor (beta chain) was captured by sequencing in a study of blood T cell repertoires in COVID-19. Study information: The United States, Italy and Spain were the sources of the acute and convalescent COVID-19 samples. From T cells, B-cell-depleted T cells, or PBMCs came the material, which was cDNA or gDNA.

Germline V gene data show CDR1 as SGHTS and CDR2 as YDEGEE. V was pared by 4 bases and J by 0 bases, with 11 bases between. The CDR3 length is 15 residues. As processed by the authors: Amplification from reference gene primers served as the basis for estimated nucleated cell counts. The repertoire was sequenced with immunoSEQ multiplex PCR; TCRdb's copy has only in-frame clones and lacks some. D and trimming were read from the DNA, whereas the V and J calls and clone size are those reported in that table. The table shows 90,000 to 150,000 clones, with 85% to 90% occurring only once. The sample comprised peripheral blood. This sequence was found in a human donor with acute or convalescent COVID-19. The donor label of this sample is uncertain. The chain uses TRBV5-8 and TRBJ1-5, with TRBD1 as a possible D gene (5 bases). The CDR3: CASSRRGDSNQPQHF. The CDR3 coding sequence is TGTGCCAGCAGCCGCCGGGGGGATAGCAATCAGCCCCAGCATTTT. The full variable domain, its missing parts supplied by reference TRBV5-8 and TRBJ1-5, is EAGVTQSPTHLIKTRGQQATLRCSPISGHTSVYWYQQALGLGLQFLLWYDEGEERNRGNFPPRFSGRQFPNYSSELNVNALELEDSALYLCASSRRGDSNQPQHFGDGTRLSIL.